These 30 T cell receptor beta chains were all obtained from the same sample, sequenced in a study of blood T cell repertoires in COVID-19. Method: immunoSEQ multiplex PCR; TCRdb's copy keeps in-frame clones and lacks some. The sample yields some 290,000 clones, roughly 91% seen once. The sequencing input was peripheral blood. All receptors derive from a woman younger than 45 with COVID-19, enrolled during active disease.

CDR3 DNA: TGTGCCACCAGTGATTGGGGCGGGGGGGCTACAGATACGCAGTATTTT. This sequence encodes CATSDWGGGATDTQYF. The rearrangement links TRBV24-1 to TRBJ2-3; 9 bases match TRBD2. Losses at the gene ends were 2 bases for V and 3 bases for J; bases not matched to a gene: 5. The CDR3 has 16 residues. The germline CDR1 and CDR2 sequences are KGHDR and SFDVKD.

This clone was seen once. This chain links TRBV7-9 with TRBJ1-1; a weak D match, TRBD1 (6 bases). Germline V gene sequence: CDR1 SEHNR, CDR2 FQNEAQ (reference sequence). The CDR3 consists of 15 residues. Trimming left V 5 bases short and J 0 bases short, with 13 bases between. The DNA for the CDR3 is TGTGCCAGCAGCCCTACAGGGCTAATGAACACTGAAGCTTTCTTT. This sequence encodes CASSPTGLMNTEAFF.

The V and J genes are TRBV4-1 and TRBJ1-1; TRBD1 matches at 9 bases. V lost 2 bases, J lost 4 bases, and 5 bases stayed unmatched. The CDR3 sequence is 15 residues long. Germline-derived CDR1 and CDR2 are MGHRA and YSYEKL. The CDR3, as DNA: TGCGCCAGCAGCCAACCCGGGACAGGGACCACTGAAGCTTTCTTT. Protein sequence: CASSQPGTGTTEAFF.

The chain employs TRBV28 and TRBJ2-5, with TRBD1 matching over 8 bases. There are 17 residues in the CDR3. With 1 base clipped from V and 4 bases from J, the junction kept 11 bases outside the gene matches. The germline CDR1 and CDR2 sequences are MDHEN and SYDVKM. The CDR3 protein is CASSLYYQGAAVETQYF. CDR3 sequence (DNA): TGTGCCAGCAGTTTATACTACCAGGGGGCGGCTGTAGAGACCCAGTACTTC.

The V gene is TRBV9, the J gene TRBJ2-5; 14 bases agree with TRBD2. The germline CDR1 and CDR2 sequences are SGDLS and YYNGEE. V lost 3 bases to trimming and J lost 7 bases; unmatched junction nucleotides: 11. The CDR3 extends over 17 amino acids. The CDR3 DNA is TGTGCCAGCAGCGGAGGACTAGCGGGGGGCATCTCAGGGACCCAGTACTTC. Amino acids: CASSGGLAGGISGTQYF.

This clone is a singleton in its sample. The chain uses TRBV11-2 and TRBJ1-5; D might be TRBD1 (6 bases). The CDR3 contains 14 residues. The ends were cut back, 4 bases at V and 7 bases at J, with 14 bases in the middle. From germline, CDR1 is SGHAT and CDR2 FQNNGV. The CDR3 region has the DNA TGTGCCAGCAGCTGGGGGGGGGCTGCCCAGCCCCAGCATTTT. This codes for CASSWGGAAQPQHF.

The CDR3 DNA reads as TGCAGTGCCGGACTTATAGAGCAGTACTTC. Encoded protein: CSAGLIEQYF. The J gene is TRBJ2-7, the V gene TRBV20-1; the D gene is possibly TRBD2 (5 bases). The V gene's germline CDR1 is DFQATT and CDR2 SNEGSKA (reference sequence). V dropped 6 bases and J dropped 7 bases, with 10 bases sitting between them. This CDR3 spans 10 amino acids.

The J gene is TRBJ1-2, the V gene TRBV19; 10 nucleotides match TRBD1. The CDR3 totals 13 residues. The J segment lost 2 bases and the V segment lost 10 bases, leaving 4 bases of the junction unmatched. CDR1 and CDR2 from the germline V gene are LNHDA and SQIVND (reference sequence). Written as DNA, the CDR3 is TGTGCCACCCGGGACAGGGGAAACTATGGCTACACCTTC. The encoded protein is CATRDRGNYGYTF.

The chain employs TRBV5-4 and TRBJ1-1; D is unclear. Germline V CDR1 and CDR2: SGHNT, YYREEE (reference sequence). V lost 0 bases to trimming and J lost 7 bases, with 10 bases between them. The CDR3 extends over 13 amino acids. CDR3 sequence reads: CASSLGPGNEAFF. The DNA for the CDR3 is TGTGCCAGCAGCTTGGGCCCAGGAAATGAAGCTTTCTTT.

J is TRBJ1-1 and V is TRBV6-5; TRBD1 is a possible D gene (6 bases). The germline V gene has CDR1 MNHEY and CDR2 SVGAGI. Trimming cost V 6 bases and J 11 bases, with 22 bases left between them. The CDR3 runs to 14 residues. The CDR3 is CASRLNPWDKRAFF. DNA of the CDR3: TGTGCCAGCAGACTGAACCCCTGGGACAAAAGGGCTTTCTTT.

J is TRBJ2-7 and V is TRBV7-2; D may be TRBD2 (6 bases). V lost 3 bases and J 2 bases, leaving 14 bases between the germline ends. The CDR3 consists of 15 residues. The germline V gene has CDR1 SGHTA and CDR2 FQGNSA. The CDR3 reads CASSFTGVAPYEQYF. CDR3 nucleotide sequence: TGTGCCAGCAGCTTTACGGGGGTAGCGCCCTACGAGCAGTACTTC. Full variable domain (missing parts from reference TRBV7-2 and TRBJ2-7): GAGVSQSPSNKVTEKGKDVELRCDPISGHTALYWYRQSLGQGLEFLIYFQGNSAPDKSGLPSDRFSAERTGGSVSTLTIQRTQQEDSAVYLCASSFTGVAPYEQYFGPGTRLTVT.

The chain combines TRBV27 with TRBJ1-1; TRBD1 is a possible D gene (5 bases). Trimming removed 6 bases from V and 0 bases from J, with 11 bases in between. Germline V gene lookup returns CDR1 MNHEY and CDR2 SMNVEV (reference sequence). The CDR3 is 14 amino acids. CDR3 DNA: TGTGCCAGCAGGATTAGACAGATGAACACTGAAGCTTTCTTT. Residues: CASRIRQMNTEAFF.

The J gene is TRBJ1-2, the V gene TRBV2; 7 bases align to TRBD1. V gave up 6 bases and J gave up 4 bases; unmatched junction bases: 2. This CDR3 spans 12 amino acids. Germline CDR1 is SNHLY and CDR2 is FYNNEI. CDR3 nucleotides: TGTGCCAGCAGGCGGGACAGCTATGGCTACACCTTC. Protein: CASRRDSYGYTF.

J is TRBJ1-1 and V is TRBV2; 7 nucleotides agree with TRBD1. Trimming cost V 4 bases and J 4 bases; bases outside gene matches: 3. This CDR3 is built from 13 residues. Germline V gene sequence: CDR1 SNHLY, CDR2 FYNNEI. The CDR3 coding sequence is TGTGCCAGCAGTGTAACAGGGGCCACTGAAGCTTTCTTT. This encodes CASSVTGATEAFF.

This CDR3 is CASKGVGHQPQHF. The CDR3 DNA reads TGTGCCAGCAAGGGGGTAGGTCATCAGCCCCAGCATTTT. The chain joins TRBV2 to TRBJ1-5; D is possibly TRBD1 (6 bases). Per germline, CDR1 SNHLY and CDR2 FYNNEI. CDR3 length: 13 amino acids. Between the trimmed V and J ends, which lost 7 bases and 5 bases, there was a span of 12 bases.

This chain uses TRBV3-1 (or the pseudogene TRBV3-2) with TRBJ1-2; TRBD1 matches at 9 bases. Trimming removed 1 base from V and 4 bases from J; junction bases left unmatched: 7. Germline V lookup: CDR1 LGHDT, CDR2 YNNKEL (reference sequence). The CDR3 is 16 amino acids. CDR3 protein: CASSQVGTGSPYGYTF. The CDR3 nucleotides are TGTGCCAGCAGCCAAGTGGGGACAGGGTCCCCCTATGGCTACACCTTC.

This sequence joins TRBV11-2 and TRBJ2-3, with 8 bases that match TRBD2. The germline V gene has CDR1 SGHAT and CDR2 FQNNGV. This CDR3 spans 16 amino acids. V was clipped by 5 bases and J by 4 bases; unmatched bases: 11. CDR3 DNA: TGTGCCAGCAGCCGCCAGGCGGGGGGCCTCGCAGATACGCAGTATTTT. Amino acid sequence: CASSRQAGGLADTQYF. Full variable domain (remainder filled in from reference TRBV11-2 and TRBJ2-3): EAGVAQSPRYKIIEKRQSVAFWCNPISGHATLYWYQQILGQGPKLLIQFQNNGVVDDSQLPKDRFSAERLKGVDSTLKIQPAKLEDSAVYLCASSRQAGGLADTQYFGPGTRLTVL.

This clone was observed a handful of times. The chain uses TRBV19 and TRBJ1-2; perhaps TRBD1 as D (5 bases). Germline assignment: CDR1 LNHDA and CDR2 SQIVND (reference sequence). The CDR3 runs to 13 residues. Trimming took off 9 bases at V and 6 bases at J, with 17 bases between the two ends. DNA for the CDR3: TGTGCCAGCACCCCGAAGGGGCTCGATGGCTACACCTTC. Residues: CASTPKGLDGYTF. The entire variable domain, with the rest obtained from reference TRBV19 and TRBJ1-2, is as follows: DGGITQSPKYLFRKEGQNVTLSCEQNLNHDAMYWYRQDPGQGLRLIYYSQIVNDFQKGDIAEGYSVSREKKESFPLTVTSAQKNPTAFYLCASTPKGLDGYTFGSGTRLTVV.

This chain joins TRBV7-9 and TRBJ2-7; 12 positions agree with TRBD2. The CDR3 is 17 amino acids. Trimming removed 2 bases from V and 0 bases from J; junction bases left unmatched: 5. CDR1 SEHNR and CDR2 FQNEAQ come from the germline V gene (reference sequence). CDR3 loop: CASSLPSGGALSYEQYF. CDR3 coding DNA: TGTGCCAGCAGCTTACCTAGCGGGGGGGCCCTCTCCTACGAGCAGTACTTC.

V gene TRBV12-3 or TRBV12-4 combines with J gene TRBJ1-2; perhaps TRBD1 as D (5 bases). The CDR3 length is 12 residues. V was cut by 4 bases and J by 7 bases, with 10 bases left in between. CDR3: CASSSWGGGYTF. CDR3 DNA: TGTGCCAGCAGTTCCTGGGGGGGTGGCTACACCTTC.

The chain is built from TRBV30 and TRBJ1-2, with 8 bases that match TRBD1. The CDR3 extends over 14 amino acids. Trimming took 2 bases from V and 7 from J; bases not matched to a gene: 9. Germline assignment: CDR1 GTSNPN and CDR2 SVGIG (reference sequence). The CDR3 sequence is CAWSPWDRRSGYTF. In DNA form, the CDR3 reads TGTGCCTGGAGTCCGTGGGACAGGCGATCTGGCTACACCTTC. The whole variable domain, remainder taken from reference TRBV30 and TRBJ1-2, is SQTIHQWPATLVQPVGSPLSLECTVEGTSNPNLYWYRQAAGRGLQLLFYSVGIGQISSEVPQNLSASRPQDRQFILSSKKLLLSDSGFYLCAWSPWDRRSGYTFGSGTRLTVV.

The CDR3 nucleotides are TGTGCCAGCAGCTCGGACTGGACTAGCTCCTACGAGCAGTACTTC. Its translation: CASSSDWTSSYEQYF. The V call is TRBV7-9, the J call TRBJ2-7; the match to TRBD2 covers 7 bases. There are 15 residues in the CDR3. V was clipped by 4 bases and J by 0 bases; unmatched bases: 6. The V gene's germline CDR1 is SEHNR and CDR2 FQNEAQ (reference sequence).

V usage is TRBV10-1 and J usage is TRBJ2-1; 9 bases are a match to TRBD2. This CDR3 has 14 amino acids. CDR1 and CDR2 from the germline V gene are WNHNN and SYGVQD (reference sequence). The V and J ends lost 6 bases and 7 bases, in that order; junction bases with no gene match: 7. CDR3 DNA sequence: TGCGCCAGCAGAAGTAGCGGGGGCAGAAATGAGCAGTTCTTC. This gives the protein CASRSSGGRNEQFF.

V gene TRBV4-2 combines with J gene TRBJ2-1; 13 bases match TRBD2. The junction had 1 base not matched to a gene; V was cut back by 4 bases and J by 1 base. The CDR3 is 16 amino acids. Germline V gives CDR1 LGHNA, CDR2 YNFKEQ. CDR3 DNA: TGTGCCAGCAGCCCGGGACTAGCGGGGTCCTACAATGAGCAGTTCTTC. It specifies CASSPGLAGSYNEQFF.

The J gene is TRBJ2-7, the V gene TRBV6-5; 8 bases agree with TRBD1. Trimming took 6 bases from V and 1 from J; bases not matched to a gene: 2. This CDR3 spans 13 amino acids. Germline V gene data show CDR1 as MNHEY and CDR2 as SVGAGI. Here the CDR3 DNA reads TGTGCCAGCAGGGACAGGGCTTCCTACGAGCAGTACTTC. Its protein product is CASRDRASYEQYF.

This chain joins TRBV28 and TRBJ1-4, with D unresolved. With 5 bases removed from V and 10 bases from J, the gap between germline ends came to 11 bases. Germline V gene sequence: CDR1 MDHEN, CDR2 SYDVKM. CDR3 length: 12 residues. The CDR3 loop reads CASSHSGVKLFF. The DNA for the CDR3 is TGTGCCAGCAGTCATAGCGGGGTAAAACTGTTTTTT.

J is TRBJ1-1 and V is TRBV18, with 8 bases identical to TRBD1. The CDR3 is made up of 12 amino acids. Germline trimming cut 4 bases from V and 8 bases from J; bases unmatched to any gene: 3. The germline V gene has CDR1 KGHSH and CDR2 LQKENI. DNA of the CDR3: TGTGCCAGCTCACACGGGACAGGAGAAGCTTTCTTT. This translates into CASSHGTGEAFF.

The chain links TRBV9 to TRBJ1-4; D is ambiguous. CDR1 and CDR2 (germline): SGDLS, YYNGEE. CDR3 length: 16 residues. V shed 0 bases and J shed 6 bases, with 15 bases lying between them. The CDR3 bases are TGTGCCAGCAGCGTAGAGGATGGGAGATGGGATGAAAAACTGTTTTTT. Its translation: CASSVEDGRWDEKLFF.

This rearrangement joins TRBV4-1 to TRBJ2-2; 8 bases agree with TRBD2. The germline gives CDR1 MGHRA, CDR2 YSYEKL. Losses at the gene ends were 1 base for V and 6 bases for J; bases not matched to a gene: 10. This CDR3 is built from 17 residues. CDR3 nucleotides: TGCGCCAGCAGCCAAGGTCTCCGGGGGGGATACCCCGGGGAGCTGTTTTTT. Encoded protein: CASSQGLRGGYPGELFF.

The rearrangement uses TRBV27 and TRBJ2-3; possible D gene TRBD1, 6 bases. The CDR3 sequence is 15 residues long. Between the trimmed V and J ends, which lost 6 bases and 9 bases, there was a span of 22 bases. Germline CDR1 MNHEY, CDR2 SMNVEV (reference sequence). Here the CDR3 DNA reads TGTGCCAGCAGACCCAGCAGGGGTGTTGGTGGAACGCAGTATTTT. This encodes CASRPSRGVGGTQYF.